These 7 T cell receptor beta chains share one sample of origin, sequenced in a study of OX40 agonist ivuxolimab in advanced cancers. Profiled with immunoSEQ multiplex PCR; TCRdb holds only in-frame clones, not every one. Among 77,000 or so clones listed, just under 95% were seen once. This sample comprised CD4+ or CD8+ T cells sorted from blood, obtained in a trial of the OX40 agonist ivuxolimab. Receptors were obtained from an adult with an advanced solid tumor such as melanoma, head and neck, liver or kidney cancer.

CDR3 sequence: CAWNRASTDTQYF. CDR3 in DNA: TGTGCCTGGAATCGGGCTAGCACAGATACGCAGTATTTT. This sequence joins TRBV30 and TRBJ2-3; D gene unclear. Per germline, CDR1 GTSNPN and CDR2 SVGIG (reference sequence). CDR3 length: 13 residues. V was cut by 4 bases and J by 0 bases, with 8 bases left in between.

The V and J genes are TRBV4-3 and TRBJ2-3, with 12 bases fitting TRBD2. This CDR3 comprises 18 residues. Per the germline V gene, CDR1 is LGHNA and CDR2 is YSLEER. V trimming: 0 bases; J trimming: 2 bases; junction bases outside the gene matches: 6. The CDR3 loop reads CASSQDMASGGVTDTQYF. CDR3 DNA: TGCGCCAGCAGCCAAGATATGGCTAGCGGGGGGGTCACAGATACGCAGTATTTT.

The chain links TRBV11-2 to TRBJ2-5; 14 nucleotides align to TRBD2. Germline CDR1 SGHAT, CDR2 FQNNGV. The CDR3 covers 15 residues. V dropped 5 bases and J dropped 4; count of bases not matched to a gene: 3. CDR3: CASSLGLAGAETQYF. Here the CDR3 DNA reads TGTGCCAGCAGCCTGGGACTAGCGGGGGCAGAGACCCAGTACTTC.

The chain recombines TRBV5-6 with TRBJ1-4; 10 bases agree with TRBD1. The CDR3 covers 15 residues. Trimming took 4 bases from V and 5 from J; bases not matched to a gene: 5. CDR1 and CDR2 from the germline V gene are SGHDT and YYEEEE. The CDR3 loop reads CASSEDRGLNEKLFF. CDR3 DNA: TGTGCCAGCAGCGAAGACAGGGGGCTAAATGAAAAACTGTTTTTT.

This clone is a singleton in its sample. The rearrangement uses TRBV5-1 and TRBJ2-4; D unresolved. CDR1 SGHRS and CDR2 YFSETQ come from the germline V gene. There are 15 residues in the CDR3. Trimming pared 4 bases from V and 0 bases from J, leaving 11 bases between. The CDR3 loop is CASSPDSLAKNIQYF. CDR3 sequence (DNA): TGCGCCAGCAGCCCTGACTCCTTAGCCAAAAACATTCAGTACTTC.

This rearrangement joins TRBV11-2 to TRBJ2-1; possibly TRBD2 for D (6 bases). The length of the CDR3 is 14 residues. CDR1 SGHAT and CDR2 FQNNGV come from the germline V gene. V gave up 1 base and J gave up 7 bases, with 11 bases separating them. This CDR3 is CASSLGGGSNEQFF. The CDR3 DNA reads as TGTGCCAGCAGCTTAGGTGGGGGGTCGAATGAGCAGTTCTTC. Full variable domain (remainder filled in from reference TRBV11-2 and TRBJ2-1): EAGVAQSPRYKIIEKRQSVAFWCNPISGHATLYWYQQILGQGPKLLIQFQNNGVVDDSQLPKDRFSAERLKGVDSTLKIQPAKLEDSAVYLCASSLGGGSNEQFFGPGTRLTVL.

The CDR3 here is CASSLDRYEQYF. The DNA of the CDR3 is TGTGCCAGCAGCTTGGACCGTTACGAGCAGTACTTC. The chain recombines TRBV5-4 with TRBJ2-7, with D hard to call. The V gene lost 0 bases and the J gene lost 4 bases, with 5 bases spanning the gap. The germline CDR1 and CDR2 sequences are SGHNT and YYREEE (reference sequence). The CDR3 length is 12 residues. Combining the CDR3 with reference TRBV5-4 and TRBJ2-7 gives the whole variable domain ETGVTQSPTHLIKTRGQQVTLRCSSQSGHNTVSWYQQALGQGPQFIFQYYREEENGRGNFPPRFSGLQFPNYSSELNVNALELDDSALYLCASSLDRYEQYFGPGTRLTVT.